These T cell receptor beta chains were read from a single sample in a study of a mutant IDH1 vaccine in newly diagnosed glioma. Data came from immunoSEQ multiplex PCR; TCRdb stores just in-frame clones and leaves some out. Among about 27,000 clones listed, roughly 82% were seen once. These receptors have no identified antigens. Specimen: PBMCs, collected from a glioma patient whose treatment included an IDH1 peptide vaccine. All receptors come from a man aged 45-60 years with glioma. The CDR3 runs from the conserved cysteine through the conserved F or W. D genes are given only for firm matches. Size is omitted from some rows. Given values are once, few, many or a class for expanded clones.

CASSSNRDNVSPLHF | TGTGCCAGCAGCTCTAACCGGGACAACGTTTCACCCCTCCACTTT | TRBJ1-6 | . | TRBV5-5 | .
CASSEALEDDPNYGYTF | TGTGCCAGCAGTGAAGCGCTAGAAGACGATCCTAACTATGGCTACACCTTC | TRBJ1-2 | . | TRBV2 | .
CASSLLMNTEAFF | TGCGCCAGCAGCCTCCTTATGAACACTGAAGCTTTCTTT | TRBJ1-1 | . | TRBV5-1 | .
CASSLRPTHYEQYF | TGTGCCAGCAGCTTAAGACCTACGCACTACGAGCAGTACTTC | TRBJ2-7 | . | TRBV7-2 | .
CASSERGGGADTQYF | TGTGCCAGCAGTGAAAGAGGGGGGGGCGCAGATACGCAGTATTTT | TRBJ2-3 | . | TRBV2 | .
CATSRDGPWGENTEAFF | TGTGCCACCAGCAGAGATGGGCCCTGGGGAGAGAACACTGAAGCTTTCTTT | TRBJ1-1 | . | TRBV15 | .
CASNRDPQETQYF | TGTGCCAGCAATCGGGACCCCCAAGAGACCCAGTACTTC | TRBJ2-5 | . | TRBV10-3 | .
CASSLAYRANTEAFF | TGTGCCAGCAGCTTAGCGTACAGGGCGAACACTGAAGCTTTCTTT | TRBJ1-1 | . | TRBV7-9 | .
CSVGAINEQFF | TGCAGCGTCGGGGCCATCAATGAGCAGTTCTTC | TRBJ2-1 | . | TRBV29-1 | few
CASSYGTTLGAFF | TGTGCCAGCAGCTACGGGACCACCCTGGGGGCTTTCTTT | TRBJ1-1 | . | TRBV5-6 | .
CASSYGGGYNEKLFF | TGTGCCAGCAGTTATGGGGGGGGGTATAATGAAAAACTGTTTTTT | TRBJ1-4 | . | TRBV6-5 | .
CSASGREQYF | TGCAGTGCCTCCGGGCGCGAGCAGTACTTC | TRBJ2-7 | . | TRBV20-1 | .
CASSESNRGEAFF | TGTGCCAGCAGTGAATCCAACAGGGGGGAAGCTTTCTTT | TRBJ1-1 | TRBD1 | TRBV2 | .
CSVWDGTNQPQHF | TGCAGCGTTTGGGACGGGACCAATCAGCCCCAGCATTTT | TRBJ1-5 | . | TRBV29-1 | few